These T cell receptor beta chains were read from a single sample in a study of blood T cell repertoires in COVID-19. TCRdb keeps only in-frame clones here, not all; method: immunoSEQ multiplex PCR. The sample lists tens of thousands of clones; 82% were seen once. The sequenced sample consisted of peripheral blood. The source of these receptors is a woman in her 70s with acute or convalescent COVID-19. CDR3s include the opening cysteine and the closing phenylalanine or tryptophan. The D gene is left open where the match is weak. A clone size is listed for some rows: how often the clone was seen (once, few, many), or a class if it is expanded.

TRBD2	TRBV7-3	once	15	TRBJ2-7	TGTGCCAGCAGCTACGATAGCGGGAGGCGGAACGAGCAGTACTTC	CASSYDSGRRNEQYF
-	TRBV20-1	-	11	TRBJ2-7	TGCAGTGCTAGAGACGGTCACGAGCAGTACTTC	CSARDGHEQYF
-	TRBV18	-	16	TRBJ2-7	TGTGCCAGCTCACCAGGACAGAGCAATCCTAGATACGAGCAGTACTTC	CASSPGQSNPRYEQYF
TRBD2	TRBV28	-	16	TRBJ2-1	TGTGCCAGCAGCCGAGGGGGACTAGCGGGAAGCAATGAGCAGTTCTTC	CASSRGGLAGSNEQFF
TRBD1	TRBV5-4	-	14	TRBJ1-4	TGTGCCAGCAGTTACGACAGGGGGAATGAAAAACTGTTTTTT	CASSYDRGNEKLFF
TRBD2	TRBV7-2	-	13	TRBJ2-5	TGTGCCAGCAGCTCGAAACTAGCGGGAACCCAGTACTTC	CASSSKLAGTQYF
TRBD1	TRBV7-9	-	14	TRBJ2-7	TGTGCCACCACACGGTTAACAGGGGTTTACGAGCAGTACTTC	CATTRLTGVYEQYF
-	TRBV6-5	-	15	TRBJ1-2	TGTGCCAGCAGCCGCCTCAGGGATGCTAACTATGGCTACACCTTC	CASSRLRDANYGYTF
-	TRBV18	-	15	TRBJ1-5	TGTGCCAGCTCGGCGGACGGACAAACTAATCAGCCCCAGCATTTT	CASSADGQTNQPQHF
-	TRBV7-3	-	11	TRBJ2-1	TGTGCCAGCGCGACCGGGAACGAGCAGTTCTTC	CASATGNEQFF
-	TRBV11-2	-	14	TRBJ1-6	TGTGCCAGCAATGCGGGAATAGATAATTCACCCCTCCACTTT	CASNAGIDNSPLHF
-	TRBV29-1	-	13	TRBJ1-1	TGCAGCGGGGGAGGGGGAATGAACACTGAAGCTTTCTTT	CSGGGGMNTEAFF
-	TRBV18	few	15	TRBJ1-5	TGTGCCAGCTCACAAACCGGGAGGGCCAATCAGCCCCAGCATTTT	CASSQTGRANQPQHF
TRBD1	TRBV6-1	-	14	TRBJ2-5	TGTGCCAGCAGTGAAGTGAGGGGGCGGGAGACCCAGTACTTC	CASSEVRGRETQYF
-	TRBV28	-	12	TRBJ1-1	TGTGCCAGCAGTTCACAGGGCCTTGAAGCTTTCTTT	CASSSQGLEAFF
-	TRBV3-1/TRBV3-2	-	16	TRBJ2-1	TGTGCCAGCAGCCAAGGACTGATCAGCTCCTACAATGAGCAGTTCTTC	CASSQGLISSYNEQFF
-	TRBV7-2	once	14	TRBJ1-1	TGTGCCAGCAGCCCTAGCCCAGCGAACACTGAAGCTTTCTTT	CASSPSPANTEAFF
TRBD1	TRBV7-8	-	14	TRBJ1-5	TGTGCCAGCAGCGAGTACAGGGGAAATCAGCCCCAGCATTTT	CASSEYRGNQPQHF
TRBD1	TRBV5-1	few	14	TRBJ2-7	TGCGCCAGCAGCGCCCCGGGACAGGGAAGCGAGCAGTACTTC	CASSAPGQGSEQYF
TRBD1	TRBV7-2	-	14	TRBJ1-3	TGTGCCAGCAGCACGGGACAGGCGCAGGGCACCATATATTTT	CASSTGQAQGTIYF
-	TRBV6-5	-	16	TRBJ1-1	TGTGCCAGCAGTTACTCCGGGACGGTGGGAGGGACTGAAGCTTTCTTT	CASSYSGTVGGTEAFF
TRBD2	TRBV6-6	-	16	TRBJ2-5	TGTGCCAGCAGTTACGACTCGACTAGCGGGGTGGAGACCCAGTACTTC	CASSYDSTSGVETQYF
TRBD2	TRBV5-1	few	16	TRBJ2-7	TGCGCCAGCAGCACGGGACTAGCGGGAATCTCCTACGAGCAGTACTTC	CASSTGLAGISYEQYF
-	TRBV4-1	few	19	TRBJ1-5	TGCGCCAGCAGCCAAGATCTAGGAGGGAACCCTTATAGCAATCAGCCCCAGCATTTT	CASSQDLGGNPYSNQPQHF
-	TRBV19	-	13	TRBJ2-7	TGTGCCAGTAGTATAGACACTCCGGGCGAGCAGTACTTC	CASSIDTPGEQYF
TRBD1	TRBV27	-	14	TRBJ1-3	TGTGCCAGCAGCCGACAGGGAACTGGAAACACCATATATTTT	CASSRQGTGNTIYF
TRBD1	TRBV19	-	13	TRBJ1-2	TGTGCCAGCAGACAGGGGGCGTTTTACGGCTACACCTTC	CASRQGAFYGYTF
-	TRBV10-3	-	11	TRBJ2-7	TGTGCCATCAGCGAGACGCGGGAGCAGTACTTC	CAISETREQYF
TRBD2	TRBV19	-	14	TRBJ2-1	TGTGCCAGTAGGGGACTAGCGGGAGGAAATGAGCAGTTCTTC	CASRGLAGGNEQFF
-	TRBV18	-	13	TRBJ1-4	TGTGCCAGCTCACCCAGAACAGCAGAAAAACTGTTTTTT	CASSPRTAEKLFF
-	TRBV6-5	few	13	TRBJ1-2	TGTGCCAGCGCGAATCGGGGATTCGGGGGCTACACCTTC	CASANRGFGGYTF
TRBD2	TRBV7-3	-	15	TRBJ2-3	TGTGCCAGCAGCTTAGGGGGGGTGAGGACAGATACGCAGTATTTT	CASSLGGVRTDTQYF
-	TRBV4-3	-	14	TRBJ1-2	TGCGCCAGCAGCCAAGGGGGAGGTCGCTATGGCTACACCTTC	CASSQGGGRYGYTF
TRBD1	TRBV6-2/TRBV6-3	-	14	TRBJ2-7	TGTGCCAGCAGTTATTCCAGGGGGCAGTTCGAGCAGTACTTC	CASSYSRGQFEQYF
-	TRBV19	-	14	TRBJ1-1	TGTGCCAGTAGCGATAGACGGGGGATCACTGAAGCTTTCTTT	CASSDRRGITEAFF
-	TRBV18	-	15	TRBJ1-1	TGTGCCAGCTCACCAAGCCTTGGGGCGAACACTGAAGCTTTCTTT	CASSPSLGANTEAFF
-	TRBV4-2	-	15	TRBJ2-7	TGTGCCAGCAGCCAAGATACTCGCGGGTCTAACGAGCAGTACTTC	CASSQDTRGSNEQYF
TRBD2	TRBV19	-	16	TRBJ2-1	TGTGTCAGTAGTATAACCCTAGCGGGAGGGTACAATGAGCAGTTCTTC	CVSSITLAGGYNEQFF
-	TRBV19	-	14	TRBJ1-1	TGTGCCAGTATGTCGGGACAAATGAACACTGAAGCTTTCTTT	CASMSGQMNTEAFF
TRBD1	TRBV19	once	15	TRBJ2-2	TGTGCCAGTAGTATAACAGGGGGCGCGGCCGGGGAGCTGTTTTTT	CASSITGGAAGELFF
TRBD2	TRBV10-1	-	18	TRBJ2-1	TGCGCCAGCAGTGAGTTGGGTAGCGGGATTAGCTCCTACAATGAGCAGTTCTTC	CASSELGSGISSYNEQFF
-	TRBV5-1	-	15	TRBJ2-5	TGCGCCAGCAGCGGCGAACAGGGTTGGCAAGAGACCCAGTACTTC	CASSGEQGWQETQYF
TRBD1	TRBV3-1/TRBV3-2	-	16	TRBJ2-1	TGTGCCAGCAGTGATCCGGGACAGAGAGCCTACAATGAGCAGTTCTTC	CASSDPGQRAYNEQFF
-	TRBV4-1	-	15	TRBJ1-1	TGCGCCAGCAGCCAAGCCAGGGGAGGGTACACTGAAGCTTTCTTT	CASSQARGGYTEAFF
-	TRBV10-3	-	13	TRBJ1-1	TGTGCCATCAGGGCCGGGGTACACACTGAAGCTTTCTTT	CAIRAGVHTEAFF